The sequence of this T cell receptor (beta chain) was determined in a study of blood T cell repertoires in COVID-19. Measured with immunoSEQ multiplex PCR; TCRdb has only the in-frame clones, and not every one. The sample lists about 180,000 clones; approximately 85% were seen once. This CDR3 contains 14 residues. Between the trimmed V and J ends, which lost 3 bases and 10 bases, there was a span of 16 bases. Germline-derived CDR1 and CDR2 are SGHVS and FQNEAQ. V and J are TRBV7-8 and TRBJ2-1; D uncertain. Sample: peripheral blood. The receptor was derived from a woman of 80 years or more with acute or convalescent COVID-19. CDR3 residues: CASSFRRVGGEQFF. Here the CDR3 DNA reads TGTGCCAGCAGCTTCCGAAGAGTAGGCGGCGAGCAGTTCTTC. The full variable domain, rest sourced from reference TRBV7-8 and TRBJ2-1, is GAGVSQSPRYKVAKRGQDVALRCDPISGHVSLFWYQQALGQGPEFLTYFQNEAQLDKSGLPSDRFFAERPEGSVSTLKIQRTQQEDSAVYLCASSFRRVGGEQFFGPGTRLTVL.